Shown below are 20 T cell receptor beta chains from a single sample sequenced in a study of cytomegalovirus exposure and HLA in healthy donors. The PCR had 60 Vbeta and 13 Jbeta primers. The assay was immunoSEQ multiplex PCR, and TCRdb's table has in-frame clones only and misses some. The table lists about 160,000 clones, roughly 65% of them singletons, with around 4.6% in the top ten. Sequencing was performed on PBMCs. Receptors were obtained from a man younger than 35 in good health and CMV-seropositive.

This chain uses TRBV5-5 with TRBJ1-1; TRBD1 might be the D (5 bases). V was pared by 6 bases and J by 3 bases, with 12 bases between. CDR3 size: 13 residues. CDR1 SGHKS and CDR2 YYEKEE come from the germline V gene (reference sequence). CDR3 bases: TGTGCCAGCATCCCCTCGGGGGACACTGAAGCTTTCTTT. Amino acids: CASIPSGDTEAFF.

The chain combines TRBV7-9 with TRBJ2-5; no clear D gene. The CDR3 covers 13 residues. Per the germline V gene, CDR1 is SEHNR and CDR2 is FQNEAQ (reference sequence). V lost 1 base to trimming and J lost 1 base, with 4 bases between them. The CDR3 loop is CASSLGGQETQYF. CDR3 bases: TGTGCCAGCAGCTTAGGCGGCCAAGAGACCCAGTACTTC.

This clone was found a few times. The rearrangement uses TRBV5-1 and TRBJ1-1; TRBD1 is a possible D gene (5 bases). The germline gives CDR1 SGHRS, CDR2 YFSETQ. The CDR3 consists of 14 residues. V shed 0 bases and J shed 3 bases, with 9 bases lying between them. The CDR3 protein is CASSLVSRDTEAFF. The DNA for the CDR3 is TGCGCCAGCAGCTTGGTTTCCAGGGACACTGAAGCTTTCTTT.

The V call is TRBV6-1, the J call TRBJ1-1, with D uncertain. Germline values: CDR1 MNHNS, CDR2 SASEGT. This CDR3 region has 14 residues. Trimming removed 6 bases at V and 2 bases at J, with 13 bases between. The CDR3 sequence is CASRMTPSNTEAFF. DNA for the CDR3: TGTGCCAGCAGGATGACCCCTAGTAACACTGAAGCTTTCTTT.

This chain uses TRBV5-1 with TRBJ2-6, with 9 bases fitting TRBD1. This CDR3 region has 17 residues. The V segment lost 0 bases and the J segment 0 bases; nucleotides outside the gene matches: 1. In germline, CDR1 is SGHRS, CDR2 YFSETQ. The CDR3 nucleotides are TGCGCCAGCAGCTTGGGGGGACAGGGCTCTGGGGCCAACGTCCTGACTTTC. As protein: CASSLGGQGSGANVLTF.

CDR3 sequence: CASSLGVTNYGYTF. CDR3 DNA sequence: TGTGCCAGCAGCCTCGGGGTAACCAACTATGGCTACACCTTC. The rearrangement joins TRBV14 to TRBJ1-2; D call uncertain. The CDR3 is 14 amino acids. CDR1 and CDR2 (germline): SGHDN, FVKESK. V was cut by 4 bases and J by 2 bases, with 11 bases left in between.

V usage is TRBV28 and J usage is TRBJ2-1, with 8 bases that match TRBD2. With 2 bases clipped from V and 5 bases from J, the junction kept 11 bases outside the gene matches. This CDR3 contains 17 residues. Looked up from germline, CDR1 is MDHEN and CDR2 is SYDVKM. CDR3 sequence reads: CASSLPLRLASDNEQFF. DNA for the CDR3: TGTGCCAGCAGTTTACCCCTAAGACTAGCGAGCGACAATGAGCAGTTCTTC.

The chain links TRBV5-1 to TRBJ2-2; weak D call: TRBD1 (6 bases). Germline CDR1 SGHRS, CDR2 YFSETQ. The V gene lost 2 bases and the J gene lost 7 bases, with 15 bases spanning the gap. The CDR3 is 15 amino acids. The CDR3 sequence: CASSFGGTDIGELFF. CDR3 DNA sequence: TGCGCCAGCAGCTTTGGGGGCACGGATATCGGGGAGCTGTTTTTT.

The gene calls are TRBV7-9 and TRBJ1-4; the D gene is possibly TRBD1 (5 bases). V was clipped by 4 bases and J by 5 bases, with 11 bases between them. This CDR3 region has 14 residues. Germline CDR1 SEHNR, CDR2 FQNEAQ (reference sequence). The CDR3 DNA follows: TGTGCCAGCAGCTCGGGACGGGGGAATGAAAAACTGTTTTTT. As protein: CASSSGRGNEKLFF.

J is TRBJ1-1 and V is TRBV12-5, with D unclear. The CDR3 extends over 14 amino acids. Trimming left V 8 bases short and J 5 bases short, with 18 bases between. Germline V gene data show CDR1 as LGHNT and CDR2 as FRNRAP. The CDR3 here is CASRFGVRDTEAFF. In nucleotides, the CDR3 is TGTGCTAGTAGATTCGGGGTACGAGATACTGAAGCTTTCTTT.

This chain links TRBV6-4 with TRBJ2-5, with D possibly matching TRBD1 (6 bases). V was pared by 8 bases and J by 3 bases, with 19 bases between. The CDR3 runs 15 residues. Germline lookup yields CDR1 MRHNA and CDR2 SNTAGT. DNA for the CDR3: TGTGCCAGCCTGTTTAACAGGGTCTCAAAAGAGACCCAGTACTTC. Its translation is CASLFNRVSKETQYF.

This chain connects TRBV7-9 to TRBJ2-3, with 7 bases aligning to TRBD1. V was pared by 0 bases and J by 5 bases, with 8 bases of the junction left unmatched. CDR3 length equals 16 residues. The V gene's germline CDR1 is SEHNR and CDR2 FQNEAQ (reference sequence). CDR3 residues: CASSLAGRGLRDTQYF. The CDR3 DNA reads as TGTGCCAGCAGCTTAGCGGGTAGGGGGCTTAGAGATACGCAGTATTTT.

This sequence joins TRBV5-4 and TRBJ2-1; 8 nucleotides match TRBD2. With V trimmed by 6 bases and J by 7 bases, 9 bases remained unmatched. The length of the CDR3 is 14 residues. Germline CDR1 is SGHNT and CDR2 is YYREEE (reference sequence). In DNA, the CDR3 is TGTGCCAGCACCAACCCGGGGGGGGCTAATGAGCAGTTCTTC. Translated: CASTNPGGANEQFF.

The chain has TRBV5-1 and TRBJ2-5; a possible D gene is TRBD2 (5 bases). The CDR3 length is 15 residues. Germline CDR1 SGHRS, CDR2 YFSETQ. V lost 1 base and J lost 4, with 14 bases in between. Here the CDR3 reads CASSLSSGSRETQYF. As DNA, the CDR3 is TGCGCCAGCAGCTTGTCGTCGGGGAGTCGAGAGACCCAGTACTTC.

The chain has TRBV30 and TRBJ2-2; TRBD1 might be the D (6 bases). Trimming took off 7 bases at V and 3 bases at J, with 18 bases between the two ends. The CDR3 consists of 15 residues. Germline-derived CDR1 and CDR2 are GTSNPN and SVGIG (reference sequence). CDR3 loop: CAYDRSGHYTGELFF. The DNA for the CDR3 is TGTGCCTACGATCGGTCGGGACACTACACCGGGGAGCTGTTTTTT.

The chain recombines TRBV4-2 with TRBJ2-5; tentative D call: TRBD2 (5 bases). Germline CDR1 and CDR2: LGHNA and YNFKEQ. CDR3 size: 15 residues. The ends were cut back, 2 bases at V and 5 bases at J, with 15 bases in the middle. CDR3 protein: CASSQILGVSETQYF. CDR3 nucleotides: TGTGCCAGCAGCCAAATACTAGGAGTCTCTGAGACCCAGTACTTC.

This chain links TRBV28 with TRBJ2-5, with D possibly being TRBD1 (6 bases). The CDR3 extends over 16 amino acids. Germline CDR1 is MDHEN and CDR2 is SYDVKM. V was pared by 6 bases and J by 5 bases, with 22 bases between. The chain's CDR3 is CASSGPGRARGETQYF. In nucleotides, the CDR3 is TGTGCCAGCAGCGGGCCCGGGCGCGCGAGGGGGGAGACCCAGTACTTC.

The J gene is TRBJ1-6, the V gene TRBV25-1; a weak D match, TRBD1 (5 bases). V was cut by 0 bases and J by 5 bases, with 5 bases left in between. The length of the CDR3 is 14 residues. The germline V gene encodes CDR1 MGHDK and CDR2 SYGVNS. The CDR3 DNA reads TGTGCCAGCAGTGAATACAGGGATAATTCACCCCTCCACTTT. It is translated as CASSEYRDNSPLHF.

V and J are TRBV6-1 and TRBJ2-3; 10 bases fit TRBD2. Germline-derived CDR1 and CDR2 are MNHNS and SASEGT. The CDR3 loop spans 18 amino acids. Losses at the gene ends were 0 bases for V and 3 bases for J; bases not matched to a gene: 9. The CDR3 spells CASSEARLAGAPTDTQYF. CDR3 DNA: TGTGCCAGCAGTGAAGCGAGGCTAGCGGGGGCTCCGACAGATACGCAGTATTTT.

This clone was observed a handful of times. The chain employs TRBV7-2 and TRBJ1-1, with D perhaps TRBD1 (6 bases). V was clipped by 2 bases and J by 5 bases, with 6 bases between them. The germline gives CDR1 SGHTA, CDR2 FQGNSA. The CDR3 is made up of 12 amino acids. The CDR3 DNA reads TGTGCCAGCAGCTTAAGGGGGACTGAAGCTTTCTTT. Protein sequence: CASSLRGTEAFF.